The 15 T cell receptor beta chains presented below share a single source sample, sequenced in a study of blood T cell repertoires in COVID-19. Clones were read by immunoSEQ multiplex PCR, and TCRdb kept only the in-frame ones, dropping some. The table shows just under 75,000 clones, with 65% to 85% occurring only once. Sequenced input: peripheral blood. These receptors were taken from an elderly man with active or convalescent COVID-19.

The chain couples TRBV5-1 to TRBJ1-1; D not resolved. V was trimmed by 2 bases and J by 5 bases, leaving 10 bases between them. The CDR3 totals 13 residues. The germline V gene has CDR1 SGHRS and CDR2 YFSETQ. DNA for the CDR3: TGCGCCAGCAGCTTAGCGGTGGGAACTGAAGCTTTCTTT. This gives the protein CASSLAVGTEAFF.

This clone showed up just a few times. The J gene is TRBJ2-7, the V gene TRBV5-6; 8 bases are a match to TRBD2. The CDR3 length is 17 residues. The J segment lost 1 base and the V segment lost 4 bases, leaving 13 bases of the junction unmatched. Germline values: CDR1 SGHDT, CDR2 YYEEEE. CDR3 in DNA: TGTGCCAGCAGCCCGGGACTAGTGCTATCCCGTTCCTACGAGCAGTACTTC. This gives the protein CASSPGLVLSRSYEQYF.

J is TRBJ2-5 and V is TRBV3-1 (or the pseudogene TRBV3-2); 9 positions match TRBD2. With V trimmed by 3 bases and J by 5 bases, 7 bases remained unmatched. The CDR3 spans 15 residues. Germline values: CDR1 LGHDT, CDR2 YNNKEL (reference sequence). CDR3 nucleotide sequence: TGTGCCAGCAGCCACCCAGCGGGGGGCGGGGAGACCCAGTACTTC. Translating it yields CASSHPAGGGETQYF.

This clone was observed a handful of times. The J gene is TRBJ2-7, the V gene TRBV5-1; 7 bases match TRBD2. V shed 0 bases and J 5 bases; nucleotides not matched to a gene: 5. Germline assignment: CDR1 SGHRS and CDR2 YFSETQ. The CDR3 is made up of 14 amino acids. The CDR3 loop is CASSLEGTTHEQYF. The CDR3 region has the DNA TGCGCCAGCAGCTTGGAGGGGACTACCCACGAGCAGTACTTC. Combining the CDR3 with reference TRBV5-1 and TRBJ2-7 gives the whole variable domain KAGVTQTPRYLIKTRGQQVTLSCSPISGHRSVSWYQQTPGQGLQFLFEYFSETQRNKGNFPGRFSGRQFSNSRSEMNVSTLELGDSALYLCASSLEGTTHEQYFGPGTRLTVT.

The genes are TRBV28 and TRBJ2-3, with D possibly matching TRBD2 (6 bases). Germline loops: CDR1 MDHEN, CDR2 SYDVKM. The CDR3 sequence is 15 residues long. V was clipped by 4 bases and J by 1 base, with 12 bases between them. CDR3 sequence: CASSSLASGTDTQYF. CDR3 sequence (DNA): TGTGCCAGCAGTTCCCTGGCTAGCGGCACAGATACGCAGTATTTT.

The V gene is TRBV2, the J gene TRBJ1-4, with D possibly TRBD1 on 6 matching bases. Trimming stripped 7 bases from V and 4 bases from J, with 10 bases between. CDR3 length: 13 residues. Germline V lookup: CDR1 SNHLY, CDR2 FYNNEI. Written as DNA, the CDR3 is TGTGCCAGCAAGACAGGAATTAATGAAAAACTGTTTTTT. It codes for CASKTGINEKLFF.

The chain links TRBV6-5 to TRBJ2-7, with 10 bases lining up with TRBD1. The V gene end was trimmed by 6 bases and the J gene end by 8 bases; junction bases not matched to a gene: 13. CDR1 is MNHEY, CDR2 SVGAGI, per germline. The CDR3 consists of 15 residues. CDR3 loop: CASRTRTGGAPQQYF. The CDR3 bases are TGTGCCAGCAGGACCCGGACAGGGGGGGCCCCACAGCAGTACTTC.

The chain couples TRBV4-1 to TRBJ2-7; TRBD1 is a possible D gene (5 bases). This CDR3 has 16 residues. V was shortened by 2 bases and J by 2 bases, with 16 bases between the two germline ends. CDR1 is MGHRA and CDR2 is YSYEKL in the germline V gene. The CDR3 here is CASSQSPGQLAYEQYF. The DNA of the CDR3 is TGCGCCAGCAGCCAATCCCCTGGACAACTCGCCTACGAGCAGTACTTC.

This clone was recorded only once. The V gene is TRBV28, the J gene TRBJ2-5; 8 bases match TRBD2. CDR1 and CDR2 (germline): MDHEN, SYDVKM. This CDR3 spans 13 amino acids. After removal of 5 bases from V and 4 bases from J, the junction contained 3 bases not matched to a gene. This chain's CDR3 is CASSSGSRETQYF. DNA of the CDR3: TGTGCCAGCAGTAGCGGGAGTAGAGAGACCCAGTACTTC.

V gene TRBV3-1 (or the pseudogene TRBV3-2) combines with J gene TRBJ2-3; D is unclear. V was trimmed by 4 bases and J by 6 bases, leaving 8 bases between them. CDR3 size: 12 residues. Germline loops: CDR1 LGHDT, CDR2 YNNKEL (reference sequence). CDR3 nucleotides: TGTGCCAGCAGCCGACAAACCGATACGCAGTATTTT. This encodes CASSRQTDTQYF.

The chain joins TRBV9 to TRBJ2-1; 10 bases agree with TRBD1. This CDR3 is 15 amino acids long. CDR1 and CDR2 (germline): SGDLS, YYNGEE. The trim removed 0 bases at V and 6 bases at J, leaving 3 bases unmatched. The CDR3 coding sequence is TGTGCCAGCAGCGTAGAGGGGACAGGGGTCAATGAGCAGTTCTTC. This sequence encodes CASSVEGTGVNEQFF.

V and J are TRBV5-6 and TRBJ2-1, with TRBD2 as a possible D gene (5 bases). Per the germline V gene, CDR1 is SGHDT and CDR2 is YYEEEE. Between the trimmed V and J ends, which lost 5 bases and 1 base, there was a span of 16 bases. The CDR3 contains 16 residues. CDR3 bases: TGTGCCAGCAGACCAACTAGGTCGGGGTCCTACAATGAGCAGTTCTTC. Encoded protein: CASRPTRSGSYNEQFF.

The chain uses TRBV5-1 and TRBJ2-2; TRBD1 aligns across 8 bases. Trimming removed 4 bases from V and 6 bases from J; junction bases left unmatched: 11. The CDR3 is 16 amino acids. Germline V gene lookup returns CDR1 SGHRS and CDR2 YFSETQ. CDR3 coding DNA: TGCGCCAGCAGCCCCCCAGGGGGCAGGGTCGCCGGGGAGCTGTTTTTT. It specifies CASSPPGGRVAGELFF.

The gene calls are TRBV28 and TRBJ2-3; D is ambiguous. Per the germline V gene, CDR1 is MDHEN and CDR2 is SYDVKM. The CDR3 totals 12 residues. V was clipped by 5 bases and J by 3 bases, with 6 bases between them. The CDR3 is CASSDSTDTQYF. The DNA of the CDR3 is TGTGCCAGCAGTGACTCAACAGATACGCAGTATTTT.

The CDR3 DNA sequence: TGTGCCAGCAGTTACGGCTTTAATTCACCCCTCCACTTT. It is translated as CASSYGFNSPLHF. V and J are TRBV6-5 and TRBJ1-6; D uncertain. V lost 2 bases and J lost 6, with 5 bases in between. Per germline, CDR1 MNHEY and CDR2 SVGAGI. This CDR3 comprises 13 residues.